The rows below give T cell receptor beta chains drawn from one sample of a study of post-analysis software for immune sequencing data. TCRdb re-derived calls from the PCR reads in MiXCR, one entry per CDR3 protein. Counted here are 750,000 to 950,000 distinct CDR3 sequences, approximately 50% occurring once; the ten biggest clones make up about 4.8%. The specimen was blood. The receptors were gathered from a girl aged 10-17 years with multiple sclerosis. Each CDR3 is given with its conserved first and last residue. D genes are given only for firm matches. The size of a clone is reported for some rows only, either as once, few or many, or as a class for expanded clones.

cdr3_nt: TGCAGTGCTCCCTCCCCCTCACCCTCCTACGAGCAGTACTTC; cdr3_aa: CSAPSPSPSYEQYF; v_call: TRBV20-1; d_call: NA; cdr3_length: 14; j_call: TRBJ2-7; clone_size: NA
cdr3_nt: TGTGCCAGCAGCTTTCAAGGGGGCGAGCAGTACTTC; cdr3_aa: CASSFQGGEQYF; v_call: TRBV7-2; d_call: NA; cdr3_length: 12; j_call: TRBJ2-7; clone_size: NA
cdr3_nt: TGTGCCAGCAGCCAAGGGGTGATAGCGGGCTATGAGCAGTTCTTC; cdr3_aa: CASSQGVIAGYEQFF; v_call: TRBV3-1; d_call: TRBD2; cdr3_length: 15; j_call: TRBJ2-1; clone_size: NA
cdr3_nt: TGTGCCAGCAGTTCCCGACTAGCGGGGGCGCACAATGAGCAGTTCTTC; cdr3_aa: CASSSRLAGAHNEQFF; v_call: TRBV12-3/TRBV12-4; d_call: TRBD2; cdr3_length: 16; j_call: TRBJ2-1; clone_size: NA
cdr3_nt: TGTGCCAGCAGTGTCAGGAACACTGAAGCTTTCTTT; cdr3_aa: CASSVRNTEAFF; v_call: TRBV2; d_call: NA; cdr3_length: 12; j_call: TRBJ1-1; clone_size: NA
cdr3_nt: TGCGCCAGCAGCTTGAGGACAGGGGAGAAGTCCTACGAGCAGTACTTC; cdr3_aa: CASSLRTGEKSYEQYF; v_call: TRBV5-1; d_call: TRBD1; cdr3_length: 16; j_call: TRBJ2-7; clone_size: NA
cdr3_nt: TGCGCCAGCAGCTTGGGGACTAGCGGGACCCAAGAGACCCAGTACTTC; cdr3_aa: CASSLGTSGTQETQYF; v_call: TRBV5-1; d_call: TRBD2; cdr3_length: 16; j_call: TRBJ2-5; clone_size: few
cdr3_nt: TGTGCCAGCAGCCAAAACCCAAAATTTGGCTACACCTTC; cdr3_aa: CASSQNPKFGYTF; v_call: TRBV14; d_call: NA; cdr3_length: 13; j_call: TRBJ1-2; clone_size: NA
cdr3_nt: TGTGCCAGCAGCCCCCAGGTCAGTCAGCCCCAGCATTTT; cdr3_aa: CASSPQVSQPQHF; v_call: TRBV3-1; d_call: NA; cdr3_length: 13; j_call: TRBJ1-5; clone_size: NA
cdr3_nt: TGCAGCGTTGAATCCAGTGCCAAAAACATTCAGTACTTC; cdr3_aa: CSVESSAKNIQYF; v_call: TRBV29-1; d_call: NA; cdr3_length: 13; j_call: TRBJ2-4; clone_size: NA
cdr3_nt: TGCAGCGTAGAAGGACTAGCGGGGGAAAGAAGCTCCTACAATGAGCAGTTCTTC; cdr3_aa: CSVEGLAGERSSYNEQFF; v_call: TRBV29-1; d_call: TRBD2; cdr3_length: 18; j_call: TRBJ2-1; clone_size: NA
cdr3_nt: TGTGCCAGCACCCAAAATGCTGTGGCCAAAAACATTCAGTACTTC; cdr3_aa: CASTQNAVAKNIQYF; v_call: TRBV12-3/TRBV12-4; d_call: NA; cdr3_length: 15; j_call: TRBJ2-4; clone_size: few
cdr3_nt: TGTGCCAGCAGACTCCAGGGGGCGCGGAGCTATGGCTACACCTTC; cdr3_aa: CASRLQGARSYGYTF; v_call: TRBV12-3/TRBV12-4; d_call: TRBD1; cdr3_length: 15; j_call: TRBJ1-2; clone_size: NA
cdr3_nt: TGTGCCAGCAGCCAGCGGGCTAGCGGGGGCGGTGAGCAGTTCTTC; cdr3_aa: CASSQRASGGGEQFF; v_call: TRBV7-7; d_call: TRBD2; cdr3_length: 15; j_call: TRBJ2-1; clone_size: NA
cdr3_nt: TGCGCCAGCAGGCTAGCGGAAAGAGGCGAGCAGTACTTC; cdr3_aa: CASRLAERGEQYF; v_call: TRBV5-1; d_call: TRBD2; cdr3_length: 13; j_call: TRBJ2-7; clone_size: NA
cdr3_nt: TGTGCCAGCAGTTTGCTAGCGGGGGGCCAAGGGGAGACCCAGTACTTC; cdr3_aa: CASSLLAGGQGETQYF; v_call: TRBV12-3/TRBV12-4; d_call: TRBD2; cdr3_length: 16; j_call: TRBJ2-5; clone_size: NA
cdr3_nt: TGTGCCAGCAGCTTTGGGGATTCCCGGGATACGCAGTATTTT; cdr3_aa: CASSFGDSRDTQYF; v_call: TRBV7-2; d_call: NA; cdr3_length: 14; j_call: TRBJ2-3; clone_size: NA
cdr3_nt: TGTGCCAGCAGCCTCCCCGACGGTCAACGGACCCAGTACTTC; cdr3_aa: CASSLPDGQRTQYF; v_call: TRBV7-6; d_call: NA; cdr3_length: 14; j_call: TRBJ2-5; clone_size: few
cdr3_nt: TGCGCCAGCAGCACCCGAGCGGACAGGTTGAACACCGGGGAGCTGTTTTTT; cdr3_aa: CASSTRADRLNTGELFF; v_call: TRBV5-1; d_call: TRBD1; cdr3_length: 17; j_call: TRBJ2-2; clone_size: few
cdr3_nt: TGTGCCAGCAGCCTCTATCCTCGGGGCTCAGGGGGCTACGAGCAGTACTTC; cdr3_aa: CASSLYPRGSGGYEQYF; v_call: TRBV7-2; d_call: TRBD1; cdr3_length: 17; j_call: TRBJ2-7; clone_size: NA
cdr3_nt: TGTGCCAGCACCCTGGACAGGGGGCGCGGAAACGAGCAGTACTTC; cdr3_aa: CASTLDRGRGNEQYF; v_call: TRBV12-3/TRBV12-4; d_call: TRBD1; cdr3_length: 15; j_call: TRBJ2-7; clone_size: NA
cdr3_nt: TGCAGCGTTGCCCCTGGCGCAAATCAGCCCCAGCATTTT; cdr3_aa: CSVAPGANQPQHF; v_call: TRBV29-1; d_call: NA; cdr3_length: 13; j_call: TRBJ1-5; clone_size: NA
cdr3_nt: TGTGCCATCAGCCCTGGGTCGGGTAGCGGGCACACAGATACGCAGTATTTT; cdr3_aa: CAISPGSGSGHTDTQYF; v_call: TRBV10-3; d_call: TRBD2; cdr3_length: 17; j_call: TRBJ2-3; clone_size: few
cdr3_nt: TGTGCCAGCAGTCGTGGACTACAGTCCTACGAGCAGTACTTC; cdr3_aa: CASSRGLQSYEQYF; v_call: TRBV6-6; d_call: NA; cdr3_length: 14; j_call: TRBJ2-7; clone_size: NA
cdr3_nt: TGTGCCAGCAGCTCGAAGCTGCCCGGGACCCAGTACTTC; cdr3_aa: CASSSKLPGTQYF; v_call: TRBV7-6; d_call: NA; cdr3_length: 13; j_call: TRBJ2-5; clone_size: once
cdr3_nt: TGCAGTGCTAGAGATAGCAAGCGGACTTACAATGAGCAGTTCTTC; cdr3_aa: CSARDSKRTYNEQFF; v_call: TRBV20-1; d_call: NA; cdr3_length: 15; j_call: TRBJ2-1; clone_size: once
cdr3_nt: TGCAGTGCTAGATTTCCCGAGCGGGGGGCCCCTGGTATGAAGACCCAGTACTTC; cdr3_aa: CSARFPERGAPGMKTQYF; v_call: TRBV20-1; d_call: TRBD2; cdr3_length: 18; j_call: TRBJ2-5; clone_size: few
cdr3_nt: TGTGCCAGCAGCTTAGCCGTGGGGGTGCAAGGCTACACCTTC; cdr3_aa: CASSLAVGVQGYTF; v_call: TRBV7-9; d_call: NA; cdr3_length: 14; j_call: TRBJ1-2; clone_size: NA
cdr3_nt: TGTGCCAGCAGCTTAGCTCCAGGGGTAGACACAGATACGCAGTATTTT; cdr3_aa: CASSLAPGVDTDTQYF; v_call: TRBV7-6; d_call: NA; cdr3_length: 16; j_call: TRBJ2-3; clone_size: NA
cdr3_nt: TGCAGTGCCCCAGCCTCCCTATCAAGCGGGGGCTACACCTTC; cdr3_aa: CSAPASLSSGGYTF; v_call: TRBV20-1; d_call: NA; cdr3_length: 14; j_call: TRBJ1-2; clone_size: NA
cdr3_nt: TGTGCCAGCAGTTTCAGGGGGCGGGGGGGCAATCAGCCCCAGCATTTT; cdr3_aa: CASSFRGRGGNQPQHF; v_call: TRBV12-3/TRBV12-4; d_call: TRBD1; cdr3_length: 16; j_call: TRBJ1-5; clone_size: NA
cdr3_nt: TGTGCCAGCAGTTTCCGGGTAGGAAACGAGCAGTACTTC; cdr3_aa: CASSFRVGNEQYF; v_call: TRBV27; d_call: NA; cdr3_length: 13; j_call: TRBJ2-7; clone_size: NA
cdr3_nt: TGCAGTGCTAGAGTCACACCAAGTCCGACAGGGGATTACAATGAGCAGTTCTTC; cdr3_aa: CSARVTPSPTGDYNEQFF; v_call: TRBV20-1; d_call: TRBD1; cdr3_length: 18; j_call: TRBJ2-1; clone_size: NA